This T cell receptor beta chain stems from a study of CD8 T cells in Susac syndrome. Broader study findings: A relatively small number of individuals underwent TCR sequencing and HLA analysis.

Germline V gene data show CDR1 as LNHDA and CDR2 as SQIVND (reference sequence). The CDR3 is made up of 15 amino acids. J was trimmed by 2 bases and V by 5 bases; bases with no gene match: 3. RNA totalling roughly 0.45 to 1 ug underwent reverse transcription with random hexamers. With immunoSEQ multiplex PCR, TCR beta CDR3 was amplified across 54 Vbeta and 13 Jbeta. TCRdb independently ran MiXCR on the immunoSEQ multiplex PCR reads; one entry per CDR3 protein. The sample lists about 130,000 distinct CDR3 sequences; approximately 90% were seen once. As to this clonotype: Its target is unknown.

This receptor was taken from a human donor with multiple sclerosis. The specimen was CD8+ T cells from PBMCs. The chain joins TRBV19 to TRBJ2-1; 10 bases are a match to TRBD2. The DNA of the CDR3 is TGTGCCAGTAGTGCTAGCGGGAGCCCCTACAATGAGCAGTTCTTC. Its translation is CASSASGSPYNEQFF.